This T cell receptor (beta chain) was sequenced in a study of blood T cell repertoires in COVID-19. For the study at large: Sites across the United States, Italy and Spain contributed samples from acute and convalescent COVID-19.

CDR1 is MNHNY, CDR2 SVGAGI, per germline (reference sequence). V lost 11 bases, J lost 4 bases, and 12 bases stayed unmatched. This CDR3 is built from 15 residues. TCRdb keeps only in-frame clones here, not all; method: immunoSEQ multiplex PCR. The data hold 95,000 or so clones, with about nine tenths observed a single time. The chain is built from TRBV6-6 and TRBJ2-1, with 9 bases identical to TRBD2. The sequencing input was peripheral blood. This TCR was recovered from a woman between 65 and 79 years old with acute or convalescent COVID-19. The CDR3 reads CAGSLAGGPYNEQFF. In nucleotides, the CDR3 is TGTGCCGGGAGTCTCGCGGGAGGGCCTTACAATGAGCAGTTCTTC.